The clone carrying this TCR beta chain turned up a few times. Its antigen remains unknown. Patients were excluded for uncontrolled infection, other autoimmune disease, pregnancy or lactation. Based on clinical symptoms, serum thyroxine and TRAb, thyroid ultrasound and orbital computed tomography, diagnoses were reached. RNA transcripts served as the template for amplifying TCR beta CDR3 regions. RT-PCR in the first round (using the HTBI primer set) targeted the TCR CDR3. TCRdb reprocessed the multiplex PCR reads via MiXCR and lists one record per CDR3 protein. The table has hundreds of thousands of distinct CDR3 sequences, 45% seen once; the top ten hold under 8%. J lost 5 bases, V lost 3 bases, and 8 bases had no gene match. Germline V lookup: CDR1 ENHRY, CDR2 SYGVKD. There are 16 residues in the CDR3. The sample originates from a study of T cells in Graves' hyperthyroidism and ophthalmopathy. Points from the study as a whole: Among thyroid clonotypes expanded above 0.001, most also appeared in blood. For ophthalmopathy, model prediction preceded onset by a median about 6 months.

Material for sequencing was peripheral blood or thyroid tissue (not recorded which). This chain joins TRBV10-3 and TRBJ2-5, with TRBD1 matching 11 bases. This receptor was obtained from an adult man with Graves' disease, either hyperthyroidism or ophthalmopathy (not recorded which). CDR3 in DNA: TGTGCCATCAGTGACCCGGACAGGGGGCTCAGGGAGACCCAGTACTTC. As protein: CAISDPDRGLRETQYF.